The T cell receptor beta chain described here comes from a study of T cell responses to AZD1222 COVID-19 vaccine. General study results and limits: Seropositive at baseline were only six or seven AZD1222 recipients.

This table comes from immunoSEQ multiplex PCR, and its TCRdb copy is limited to in-frame clones, with some not included. Of roughly 100,000 clones in the sample, more than 70% were seen once. The CDR3 is made up of 11 amino acids. Germline CDR1 is SNHLY and CDR2 is FYNNEI. Trimming stripped 11 bases from V and 5 bases from J, with 12 bases between. Comment on this clone: Its antigen is currently unknown.

Sequences were derived from peripheral blood, sampled on day 0 of AZD1222 vaccination. The TCR comes from an adult in good health. The chain employs TRBV2 and TRBJ1-2; D is uncertain. CDR3 sequence (DNA): TGTGCCTCCCGGCGAATTTATGGCTACACCTTC. Amino acids: CASRRIYGYTF.